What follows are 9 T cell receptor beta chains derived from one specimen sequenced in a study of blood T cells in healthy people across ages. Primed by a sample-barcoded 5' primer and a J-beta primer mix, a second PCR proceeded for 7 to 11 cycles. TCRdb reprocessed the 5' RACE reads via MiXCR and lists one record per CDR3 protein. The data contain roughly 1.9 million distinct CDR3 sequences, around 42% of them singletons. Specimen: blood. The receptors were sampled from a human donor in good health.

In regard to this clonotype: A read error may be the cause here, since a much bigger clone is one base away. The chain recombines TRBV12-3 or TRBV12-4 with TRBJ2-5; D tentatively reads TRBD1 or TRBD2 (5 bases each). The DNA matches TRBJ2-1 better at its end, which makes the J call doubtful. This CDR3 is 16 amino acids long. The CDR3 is CASSIRDRRWEETQFF. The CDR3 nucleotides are TGTGCCAGCAGTATTCGGGACCGAAGATGGGAAGAGACCCAGTTCTTC.

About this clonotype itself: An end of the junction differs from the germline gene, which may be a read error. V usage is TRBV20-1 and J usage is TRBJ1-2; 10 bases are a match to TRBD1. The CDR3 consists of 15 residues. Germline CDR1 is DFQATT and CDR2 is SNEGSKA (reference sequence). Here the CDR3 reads CSARDVTGGAYGDTF. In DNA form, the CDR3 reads TGCAGTGCTAGAGATGTGACAGGGGGCGCCTATGGCGACACCTTC.

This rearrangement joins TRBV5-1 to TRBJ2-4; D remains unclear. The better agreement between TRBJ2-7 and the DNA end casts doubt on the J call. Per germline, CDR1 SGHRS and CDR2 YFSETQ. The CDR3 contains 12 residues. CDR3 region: CASSGLTNEQYF. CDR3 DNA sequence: TGCGCCAGCAGCGGGTTGACGAACGAGCAGTACTTC.

DNA of the CDR3: TGCGCCAGCAGCCAAGTTGGGACAAGGAACTATGGCTACACCTTC. Encoded protein: CASSQVGTRNYGYTF. The rearrangement links TRBV4-3 to TRBJ1-2, with a possible D match to TRBD1 (6 bases). CDR3 length: 15 residues. The V end was cut by 1 base, the J end by 2 bases, with 11 bases between. Germline values: CDR1 LGHNA, CDR2 YSLEER.

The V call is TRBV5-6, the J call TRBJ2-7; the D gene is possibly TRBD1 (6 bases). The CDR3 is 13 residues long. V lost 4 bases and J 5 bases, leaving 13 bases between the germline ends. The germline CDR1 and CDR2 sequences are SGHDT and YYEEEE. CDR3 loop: CASSIQGPDEQYF. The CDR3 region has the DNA TGTGCCAGCAGCATACAGGGACCCGACGAGCAGTACTTC.

In DNA form, the CDR3 reads TGCGCCAGCAGCCAAGATACCGAAGATGGCTACACCTTC. It specifies CASSQDTEDGYTF. The J gene is TRBJ1-2, the V gene TRBV4-3; D is unresolved. The CDR3 contains 13 residues. V was pared by 0 bases and J by 6 bases, with 8 bases between. The germline V gene has CDR1 LGHNA and CDR2 YSLEER.

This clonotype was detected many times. Written as DNA, the CDR3 is TGTGCCAGCAGTTACTCTGACAGGGGGTACGGCTACACCTTC. Amino acid sequence: CASSYSDRGYGYTF. The rearrangement uses TRBV6-5 and TRBJ1-2; 9 bases fit TRBD1. Germline-derived CDR1 and CDR2 are MNHEY and SVGAGI. Germline trimming cut 0 bases from V and 8 bases from J; bases unmatched to any gene: 4. The CDR3 sequence is 14 residues long.

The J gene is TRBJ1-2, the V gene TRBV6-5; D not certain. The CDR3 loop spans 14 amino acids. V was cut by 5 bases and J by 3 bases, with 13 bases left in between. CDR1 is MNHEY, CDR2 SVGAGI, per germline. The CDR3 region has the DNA TGTGCCAGCAGTCGTAAAGGGTCCGACTATGGCTACACCTTC. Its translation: CASSRKGSDYGYTF.

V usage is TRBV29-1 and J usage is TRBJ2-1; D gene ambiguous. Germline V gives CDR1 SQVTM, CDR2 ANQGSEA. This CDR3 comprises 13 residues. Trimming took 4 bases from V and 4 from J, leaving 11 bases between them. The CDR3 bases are TGCAGCGTTGTCCCGACTGAGTACAATGAGCAGTTCTTC. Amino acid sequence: CSVVPTEYNEQFF.